The next 15 T cell receptor beta chains were all read from a single sample in a study of patients and donors after allogeneic stem cell transplantation. One entry per CDR3 protein, called by TCRdb with MiXCR from the RT-PCR reads. This table holds tens of thousands of distinct CDR3 sequences, roughly 50% found once. The sample taken for sequencing was blood, either unsorted or a sorted T cell fraction (not recorded which). The receptors shown here come from a human donor who was either an allogeneic HSCT recipient or a stem cell or donor lymphocyte infusion donor (not recorded which). It is not recorded whose cells these are; they may come from a transplant donor.

This chain connects TRBV5-1 to TRBJ2-1; D gene ambiguous. V dropped 2 bases and J dropped 7 bases, with 10 bases sitting between them. The CDR3 is 13 amino acids. Looked up from germline, CDR1 is SGHRS and CDR2 is YFSETQ. The CDR3 DNA reads TGCGCCAGCAGCTTCGTCCCCTTAAATGAGCAGTTCTTC. Its protein product is CASSFVPLNEQFF.

The chain has TRBV7-9 and TRBJ2-5, with TRBD2 matching 10 bases. J gave up 1 base and V 3 bases, and 11 bases lay outside the gene matches. The CDR3 totals 18 residues. Per the germline V gene, CDR1 is SEHNR and CDR2 is FQNEAQ (reference sequence). In nucleotides, the CDR3 is TGTGCCAGCAGCTTCCATATGTTACTAGCGGGGTTCCAAGAGACCCAGTACTTC. Translated: CASSFHMLLAGFQETQYF.

J is TRBJ1-5 and V is TRBV24-1; D is unclear. The germline CDR1 and CDR2 sequences are KGHDR and SFDVKD. The CDR3 has 16 amino acids. With 1 base removed from V and 4 bases from J, the gap between germline ends came to 13 bases. This CDR3 is CATSDFVDPRNQPQHF. CDR3 nucleotide sequence: TGTGCCACCAGTGATTTTGTGGACCCTCGGAATCAGCCCCAGCATTTT.

The genes are TRBV6-2 or TRBV6-3 and TRBJ1-2; D possibly corresponds to TRBD1 (6 bases). In germline, CDR1 is MNHEY, CDR2 SVGEGT. This CDR3 has 13 residues. Trimming removed 7 bases at V and 2 bases at J, with 11 bases between. CDR3 protein: CASKDRYNYGYTF. The CDR3 DNA follows: TGTGCCAGCAAAGACAGGTACAACTATGGCTACACCTTC.

The V and J genes are TRBV15 and TRBJ2-3, with D maybe TRBD2 (6 bases). The CDR3 contains 15 residues. V was clipped by 3 bases and J by 4 bases, with 14 bases between them. Germline CDR1 is LNHNV and CDR2 is YYDKDF (reference sequence). This chain's CDR3 is CATSRGGEWADTQYF. The CDR3 bases are TGTGCCACCAGCAGGGGCGGGGAGTGGGCAGATACGCAGTATTTT.

There are a few counts of this clonotype. The chain uses TRBV4-3 and TRBJ1-1; no clear D gene. CDR1 is LGHNA, CDR2 YSLEER, per germline. Trimming pared 0 bases from V and 6 bases from J, leaving 8 bases between. CDR3 length equals 13 residues. The CDR3 nucleotides read TGCGCCAGCAGCCAAGATCGAAGGGCTGAAGCTTTCTTT. Its translation: CASSQDRRAEAFF.

CDR3 loop: CASSPDPTGTNYGYTF. DNA of the CDR3: TGCGCCAGCAGCCCAGACCCGACAGGTACTAACTATGGCTACACCTTC. The J gene is TRBJ1-2, the V gene TRBV5-1; D possibly corresponds to TRBD1 (6 bases). The V end was cut by 4 bases, the J end by 0 bases, with 16 bases between. Germline CDR1 reads SGHRS; CDR2 reads YFSETQ. The CDR3 has 16 amino acids.

This sequence joins TRBV29-1 and TRBJ2-5; 8 bases match TRBD2. The CDR3 extends over 13 amino acids. The germline V gene has CDR1 SQVTM and CDR2 ANQGSEA. V dropped 6 bases and J dropped 6; count of bases not matched to a gene: 9. CDR3 sequence (DNA): TGCAGCGTCCAACCCGGGGGGGAGCAGACCCAGTACTTC. Translated: CSVQPGGEQTQYF.

This clonotype was detected only a few times. The CDR3 region is CASSQDIGGDEKLFF. CDR3 DNA: TGCGCCAGCAGCCAAGATATAGGCGGAGATGAAAAACTGTTTTTT. The rearrangement joins TRBV4-3 to TRBJ1-4; D remains unclear. V dropped 0 bases and J dropped 6 bases, with 11 bases sitting between them. This CDR3 contains 15 residues. Germline-derived CDR1 and CDR2 are LGHNA and YSLEER.

The sample holds a few counts of this clonotype. This chain joins TRBV7-2 and TRBJ1-2, with no clear D. In germline, CDR1 is SGHTA, CDR2 FQGNSA. V was pared by 10 bases and J by 4 bases, with 19 bases between. The CDR3 sequence is 14 residues long. The CDR3, as DNA: TGTGCCACCAAAACAATGACATTGGGCTATGGCTACACCTTC. Translated, it gives CATKTMTLGYGYTF.

The chain has TRBV6-2 or TRBV6-3 and TRBJ1-1, with D unresolved. Germline V lookup: CDR1 MNHEY, CDR2 SVGEGT. This CDR3 spans 15 amino acids. Trimming removed 7 bases from V and 1 base from J, with 16 bases in between. The DNA of the CDR3 is TGTGCCAGCACCCCCCCTTGGGCGGCGAACACTGAAGCTTTCTTT. This translates into CASTPPWAANTEAFF.

This clonotype was picked up a small number of times. The genes are TRBV7-8 and TRBJ1-5, with D uncertain. This CDR3 region has 15 residues. Germline lookup yields CDR1 SGHVS and CDR2 FQNEAQ. V lost 1 base to trimming and J lost 3 bases, with 10 bases between them. This CDR3 reads CASSLVQPYNQPQHF. Written as DNA, the CDR3 is TGTGCCAGCAGCTTAGTGCAGCCTTACAATCAGCCCCAGCATTTT.

This clonotype was found a few times. The chain is built from TRBV15 and TRBJ1-2; D ambiguous. Germline loops: CDR1 LNHNV, CDR2 YYDKDF (reference sequence). The CDR3 is 14 amino acids. The V gene lost 5 bases and the J gene lost 3 bases, with 13 bases spanning the gap. The chain's CDR3 is CATSPRLTDYGYTF. The DNA for the CDR3 is TGTGCCACCAGCCCCCGACTGACGGACTATGGCTACACCTTC.

The chain combines TRBV20-1 with TRBJ2-7; 7 bases match TRBD1. The germline CDR1 and CDR2 sequences are DFQATT and SNEGSKA (reference sequence). The V gene end was trimmed by 6 bases and the J gene end by 0 bases; junction bases not matched to a gene: 2. The CDR3 is 12 residues long. The CDR3: CSARTGSYEQYF. The CDR3 DNA sequence: TGCAGTGCGAGGACAGGCTCCTACGAGCAGTACTTC.

The J gene is TRBJ2-3, the V gene TRBV6-1; perhaps TRBD2 as D (5 bases). CDR1 MNHNS and CDR2 SASEGT come from the germline V gene. Deletions cut 3 bases from V and 2 bases from J, with 24 bases between. The CDR3 is 19 residues long. CDR3 bases: TGTGCCAGCAGTGAGGAGGTGCTAAGATGGGAGAGACACACAGATACGCAGTATTTT. Translated, it gives CASSEEVLRWERHTDTQYF.